This TCR beta chain stems from a study of shared clonotypes between healthy human individuals. The wider study: In total, the donors were a couple of women and a few men aged 18 to 49. Overall study findings and caveats: It was the non-shared clonotypes that had lower generation probabilities than clonotypes shared by all four donors.

This CDR3 is built from 13 residues. CDR1 MNHEY and CDR2 SVGAGI come from the germline V gene. Trimming pared 2 bases from V and 1 base from J, leaving 5 bases between. Under the authors' procedure: Junction-only sequences without quality scores came from ImmunoSEQ, so filtering differed. TCRdb keeps only in-frame clones here, not all; method: immunoSEQ multiplex PCR. V and J calls and clone size follow that table, whereas D and trimming were derived from the DNA. Of approximately 710,000 clones in the sample, roughly 87% were seen once. With CCR7-negative CD45RA+ TemRA cells, CD45RO+ cells were combined in CD8 memory. Turning to this clone: The antigen remains undetermined.

What was sequenced was memory CD8+ T cells from PBMCs. Sample subset: CD45RO+ cells pooled with CCR7-negative TemRA cells. The V call is TRBV6-5, the J call TRBJ2-5; D unclear. The receptor was derived from a man aged 18 to 30 in good health. Some clones in this sample may be carry-over from other donors' samples. The CDR3 coding sequence is TGTGCCAGCAGTTACGACTCCCAAGAGACCCAGTACTTC. Amino acid sequence: CASSYDSQETQYF.